This TCR beta chain was found in a study of T-cell memory formation after mild COVID-19. Study-level results: Memory cells collected pre-infection included some clones that later responded, suggesting cross-reactive memory joined. Day 15 to 85 contracting clones showed balanced CD4/CD8; later expanders leaned CD4+.

As for this clonotype: Its cognate antigen is unknown.

TCR alpha and TCR beta cDNA libraries with sample barcodes and UMIs came from 5'RACE using constant-segment primers. TCRdb fed the 5' RACE reads into MiXCR, producing one record per CDR3 protein. Of around 250,000 distinct CDR3 sequences listed, around 15% are singletons. CDR3 length equals 15 residues. CDR1 is MGHRA, CDR2 YSYEKL, per germline. Trimming cost V 0 bases and J 2 bases, with 10 bases left between them. This chain joins TRBV4-1 and TRBJ1-1, with D possibly TRBD1 on 6 matching bases. Sequenced input: PBMCs or a T cell subset sorted from them (not recorded which). The source of this sequence is a man aged 18 to 30 who had mild COVID-19 (a few samples of this study predate the infection). Cell type and time point are not known. CDR3 loop: CASSQDTGINTEAFF. As DNA, the CDR3 is TGCGCCAGCAGCCAAGACACAGGGATAAACACTGAAGCTTTCTTT.